The 19 T cell receptor beta chains listed next were all sequenced from one sample in a study of blood T cells in healthy people across ages. A second PCR, run for about 7 to 12 cycles, used a sample-barcoded 5' primer plus a J-beta primer mix. TCRdb itself ran the 5' RACE reads through MiXCR, one entry per CDR3 protein. The sample has about 1,600,000 distinct CDR3 sequences; 42% are singletons. The specimen was blood. These receptors came from a woman between 18 and 30 years old in good health.

This sequence joins TRBV7-9 and TRBJ2-1, with 7 bases aligning to TRBD1. Trimming at V came to 10 bases and at J to 0 bases, leaving 9 bases not matched to a gene. This CDR3 has 15 residues. Germline CDR1 SEHNR, CDR2 FQNEAQ (reference sequence). The CDR3 DNA reads as TGTGCCACCCGGACAGGATCGAGCTCCTACAATGAGCAGTTCTTC. Amino acids: CATRTGSSSYNEQFF.

Here the CDR3 reads CASSLMGRHGQYF. The CDR3 region has the DNA TGTGCCAGCAGTTTAATGGGTAGGCATGGGCAGTACTTC. The chain couples TRBV12-3 or TRBV12-4 to TRBJ2-7; no clear D gene. The CDR3 loop spans 13 amino acids. The V end was cut by 2 bases, the J end by 9 bases, with 14 bases between.

The table lists this clonotype with a few counts. The gene calls are TRBV29-1 and TRBJ2-1; tentative D call: TRBD1 (6 bases). The CDR3 is 16 amino acids. V lost 6 bases and J lost 2, with 20 bases in between. Germline V CDR1 and CDR2: SQVTM, ANQGSEA. The CDR3 spells CSVVINAGTPYNEQFF. The CDR3 bases are TGCAGCGTGGTAATCAACGCCGGGACACCCTACAATGAGCAGTTCTTC.

The V gene is TRBV6-5, the J gene TRBJ2-6; D remains unclear. V lost 10 bases and J lost 1, with 11 bases in between. The CDR3 sequence is 14 residues long. Germline V lookup: CDR1 MNHEY, CDR2 SVGAGI. The CDR3 loop is CATADASGANVLTF. CDR3 nucleotides: TGTGCCACAGCAGACGCTTCTGGGGCCAACGTCCTGACTTTC.

The rearrangement links TRBV6-2 or TRBV6-3 to TRBJ2-4; D gene unclear. The CDR3 is 15 amino acids. CDR1 is MNHEY and CDR2 is SVGEGT in the germline V gene. V shed 6 bases and J shed 3 bases, with 15 bases lying between them. The CDR3 nucleotides are TGTGCCAGCAGCTTCTCAGGAGAACTCAAAAACATTCAGTACTTC. As protein: CASSFSGELKNIQYF.

The rearrangement joins TRBV6-2 or TRBV6-3 to TRBJ2-5; 8 bases are a match to TRBD2. Per germline, CDR1 MNHEY and CDR2 SVGEGT. The CDR3 has 18 amino acids. The V segment lost 5 bases and the J segment 6 bases; nucleotides outside the gene matches: 20. This CDR3 reads CASSPDGGGTDVRKTQYF. Here the CDR3 DNA reads TGTGCCAGCAGTCCTGACGGCGGGGGGACTGACGTTCGGAAGACCCAGTACTTC.

This clonotype was detected only a few times. CDR3 protein: CASSKAGVLNYGYTF. The CDR3 DNA follows: TGTGCCAGCAGTAAGGCCGGGGTATTAAACTATGGCTACACCTTC. The rearrangement joins TRBV25-1 to TRBJ1-2; D is uncertain. V lost 5 bases and J 2 bases, leaving 15 bases between the germline ends. The CDR3 totals 15 residues. The germline V gene has CDR1 MGHDK and CDR2 SYGVNS.

The V call is TRBV27, the J call TRBJ2-7; 11 bases map to TRBD2. The junction had 12 bases not matched to a gene; V was cut back by 3 bases and J by 2 bases. Looked up from germline, CDR1 is MNHEY and CDR2 is SMNVEV (reference sequence). CDR3 length equals 18 residues. CDR3 protein: CASSFSSTGTSGTYEQYF. For the CDR3, the DNA is TGTGCCAGCAGTTTTTCTTCTACCGGGACTAGCGGAACCTACGAGCAGTACTTC.

This clonotype has a handful of counts. The chain has TRBV20-1 and TRBJ1-2, with TRBD1 as a possible D gene (6 bases). Between the trimmed V and J ends, which lost 3 bases and 1 base, there was a span of 6 bases. Germline V CDR1 and CDR2: DFQATT, SNEGSKA (reference sequence). There are 12 residues in the CDR3. The CDR3 DNA is TGCAGTGCTAGGGACAGTAACTATGGCTACACCTTC. This sequence encodes CSARDSNYGYTF.

This clonotype appeared a few times. CDR3 in DNA: TGTGCCAGCAGCCGCGTTTCGGACGAGCAGTACTTC. It codes for CASSRVSDEQYF. The chain joins TRBV11-2 to TRBJ2-7, with D hard to call. Deletions cut 5 bases from V and 5 bases from J, with 10 bases between. The CDR3 is 12 residues long. Per the germline V gene, CDR1 is SGHAT and CDR2 is FQNNGV.

This clonotype was seen a few times. The genes are TRBV20-1 and TRBJ2-5; 12 bases line up with TRBD2. This CDR3 is 15 amino acids long. Per the germline V gene, CDR1 is DFQATT and CDR2 is SNEGSKA (reference sequence). Unmatched junction bases numbered 3, after V lost 3 bases and J lost 1 base. The CDR3 region has the DNA TGCAGTGCTAGCCCGGGACTAGCGGGCCAAGAGACCCAGTACTTC. Amino acid sequence: CSASPGLAGQETQYF.

The V and J genes are TRBV6-1 and TRBJ1-4; D remains ambiguous. CDR3 length: 12 residues. Trimming took off 2 bases at V and 7 bases at J, with 5 bases between the two ends. Germline V gives CDR1 MNHNS, CDR2 SASEGT. Here the CDR3 DNA reads TGTGCCAGCAGTGAACAAATTGAAAAACTGTTTTTT. It codes for CASSEQIEKLFF.

This clonotype was detected only once. This sequence joins TRBV30 and TRBJ1-2, with D uncertain. Trimming took 1 base from V and 8 from J, leaving 11 bases between them. CDR1 is GTSNPN, CDR2 SVGIG, per germline (reference sequence). The CDR3 runs to 12 residues. CDR3 amino acids: CAWSAPGRGYTF. Written as DNA, the CDR3 is TGTGCCTGGAGTGCCCCCGGACGGGGCTACACCTTC. Using reference TRBV30 and TRBJ1-2 for the parts outside the CDR3, the full variable domain is SQTIHQWPATLVQPVGSPLSLECTVEGTSNPNLYWYRQAAGRGLQLLFYSVGIGQISSEVPQNLSASRPQDRQFILSSKKLLLSDSGFYLCAWSAPGRGYTFGSGTRLTVV.

The chain carries TRBV29-1 and TRBJ2-5; a possible D gene is TRBD2 (5 bases). The J call may not be correct, given that the DNA end is closer to TRBJ2-1. The CDR3 runs to 15 residues. From germline, CDR1 is SQVTM and CDR2 ANQGSEA. The CDR3 protein is CSVVLASQRQETQFF. The CDR3 bases are TGCAGCGTTGTTCTAGCCTCACAGCGCCAAGAGACCCAGTTCTTC.

The chain combines TRBV28 with TRBJ1-1; D ambiguous. With 2 bases removed from V and 7 bases from J, the gap between germline ends came to 8 bases. The CDR3 is made up of 12 amino acids. CDR1 and CDR2 (germline): MDHEN, SYDVKM. The CDR3: CASSLRVGEAFF. DNA for the CDR3: TGTGCCAGCAGTTTAAGGGTGGGTGAAGCTTTCTTT.

V usage is TRBV5-6 and J usage is TRBJ2-5; 7 positions agree with TRBD1. The CDR3 is made up of 15 amino acids. Germline V gene sequence: CDR1 SGHDT, CDR2 YYEEEE. V was pared by 4 bases and J by 2 bases, with 8 bases of the junction left unmatched. This CDR3 is CASSEGTAIQETQYF. The DNA for the CDR3 is TGTGCCAGCAGCGAAGGGACAGCCATTCAAGAGACCCAGTACTTC.

The J gene is TRBJ2-3, the V gene TRBV6-6, with 7 nucleotides matching TRBD2. CDR1 is MNHNY and CDR2 is SVGAGI in the germline V gene (reference sequence). The CDR3 spans 13 residues. V dropped 6 bases and J dropped 4; count of bases not matched to a gene: 4. In DNA, the CDR3 is TGTGCCAGCAGCGCGGGAGTCCCAGATACGCAGTATTTT. Its protein product is CASSAGVPDTQYF.

This clonotype was counted only a few times. The rearrangement links TRBV20-1 to TRBJ1-5; 8 bases are shared with TRBD1. After removal of 1 base from V and 5 bases from J, the junction contained 7 bases not matched to a gene. The CDR3 covers 15 residues. Germline CDR1 DFQATT, CDR2 SNEGSKA (reference sequence). For the CDR3, the DNA is TGCAGTGCTAGAGGCGTCGGACAGGGCGATCAGCCCCAGCATTTT. This codes for CSARGVGQGDQPQHF.

The table lists this clonotype with many counts. The rearrangement joins TRBV6-5 to TRBJ2-1; 12 nucleotides line up with TRBD2. The V gene's germline CDR1 is MNHEY and CDR2 SVGAGI. V lost 2 bases to trimming and J lost 5 bases; unmatched junction nucleotides: 1. The CDR3 is 15 residues long. The CDR3 DNA follows: TGTGCCAGCAGTTACAGACTAGCGGGAGACAATGAGCAGTTCTTC. Translated: CASSYRLAGDNEQFF.